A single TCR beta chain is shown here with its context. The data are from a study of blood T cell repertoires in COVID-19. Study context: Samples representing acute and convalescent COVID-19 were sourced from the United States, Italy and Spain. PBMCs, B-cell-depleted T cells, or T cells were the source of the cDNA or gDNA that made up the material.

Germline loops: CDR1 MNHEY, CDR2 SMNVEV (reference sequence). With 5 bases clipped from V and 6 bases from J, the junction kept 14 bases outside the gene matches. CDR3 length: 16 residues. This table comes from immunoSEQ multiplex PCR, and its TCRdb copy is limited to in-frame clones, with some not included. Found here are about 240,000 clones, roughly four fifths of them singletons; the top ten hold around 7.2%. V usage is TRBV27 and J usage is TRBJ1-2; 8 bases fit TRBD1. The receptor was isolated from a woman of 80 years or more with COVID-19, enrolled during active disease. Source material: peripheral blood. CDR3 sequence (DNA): TGTGCCAGCAGTAAGACCCCGACAGGGGCGGCGAATGGCTACACCTTC. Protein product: CASSKTPTGAANGYTF.